The entry that follows covers one TCR beta chain sequence. Its antigen is as yet unknown. In germline, CDR1 is SGHDT, CDR2 YYEEEE. The CDR3 contains 16 residues. V lost 4 bases and J 0 bases, leaving 16 bases between the germline ends. The repertoire was sequenced with immunoSEQ multiplex PCR; TCRdb's copy has only in-frame clones and lacks some. The table shows around 13,000 clones, with around nine tenths occurring only once. The data belong to a study of STAT3 mutations in large granular lymphocyte leukemia. The study's findings and limits: In T-cell large granular lymphocyte leukemia, about half of patients showed multiple immunodominant subclonotypes.

This sequence originates from a man aged 35 to 55 with T-cell large granular lymphocyte leukemia. Some clones in this sample may be carry-over from other donors' samples. The V gene is TRBV5-6, the J gene TRBJ1-1; a weak D match, TRBD1 (5 bases). The sequencing input was peripheral blood mononuclear cells. CDR3 sequence reads: CASSLQVNVMNTEAFF. Here the CDR3 DNA reads TGTGCCAGCAGCCTACAGGTGAACGTCATGAACACTGAAGCTTTCTTT.